This T cell receptor beta chain was observed in a study of cytomegalovirus exposure and HLA in healthy donors. CDR3 length equals 12 residues. CDR1 is MNHEY, CDR2 SVGAGI, per germline. V was cut by 3 bases and J by 5 bases, with 7 bases left in between. PCR employed 60 Vbeta and 13 Jbeta primers. Data came from immunoSEQ multiplex PCR; TCRdb stores just in-frame clones and leaves some out. The sample holds about 140,000 clones, 65% to 85% seen once. The donors were healthy bone marrow donors. These donors counted as nominally healthy when sampled, but unrecorded immune exposures were likely. The sample was PBMCs. This rearrangement joins TRBV6-5 to TRBJ1-2, with D tentatively TRBD1 (5 bases). The receptor was isolated from a male donor in good health and CMV-seronegative. CDR3 sequence: CASSYPGYGYTF. DNA of the CDR3: TGTGCCAGCAGTTATCCAGGGTATGGCTACACCTTC.